The present TCR beta chain was sequenced within a study of CD4 T cells in relation to SARS-CoV-2 and coronaviruses. Across the study: The restricting HLA molecule for shared crossreactive spike epitopes was mapped.

With respect to this clone: Its specificity is unknown.

The unexposed donors gave CD4+ T cells in about 2011-2019, prior to COVID-19. Isolation of CD4+ T cells took place after about 10 days in culture. The data were produced by immunoSEQ multiplex PCR, yet TCRdb's version contains in-frame clones alone and is incomplete. The sample shows around 25,000 clones, roughly 82% of them seen only once. Germline lookup yields CDR1 MGHRA and CDR2 YSYEKL. The germline V and J ends were trimmed by 5 bases and 0 bases, with 14 bases remaining between them. The CDR3 extends over 16 amino acids. Input material: CD4+ T cells from PBMCs, cultured in vitro. The rearrangement joins TRBV4-1 to TRBJ1-3; tentative D call: TRBD1 (5 bases). The sequence came from a human donor in good health. The CDR3 DNA follows: TGCGCCAGCAGCACCCTCCCAGGGCTCTCTGGAAACACCATATATTTT. Its protein product is CASSTLPGLSGNTIYF.